The present entry profiles one TCR beta chain with its context. The data originate from a study of blood T cell repertoires in COVID-19. Sequencing was performed with immunoSEQ multiplex PCR; in TCRdb, only in-frame clones are kept and a portion is missing. Here the sample spans about 370,000 clones, 80% to 90% being singletons. This receptor was taken from a woman aged 25-40 years with COVID-19, enrolled during active disease. The specimen was peripheral blood.

The CDR3 nucleotides read TGTGCCAGCAGCCATCCTTTGAGAGGACTAGCGGGAGAGGGTCGCACAGATACGCAGTATTTT. The encoded protein is CASSHPLRGLAGEGRTDTQYF. The V call is TRBV4-2, the J call TRBJ2-3, with TRBD2 matching over 13 bases. Trimming took 3 bases from V and 1 from J; bases not matched to a gene: 16. CDR3 size: 21 residues. The germline V gene encodes CDR1 LGHNA and CDR2 YNFKEQ.